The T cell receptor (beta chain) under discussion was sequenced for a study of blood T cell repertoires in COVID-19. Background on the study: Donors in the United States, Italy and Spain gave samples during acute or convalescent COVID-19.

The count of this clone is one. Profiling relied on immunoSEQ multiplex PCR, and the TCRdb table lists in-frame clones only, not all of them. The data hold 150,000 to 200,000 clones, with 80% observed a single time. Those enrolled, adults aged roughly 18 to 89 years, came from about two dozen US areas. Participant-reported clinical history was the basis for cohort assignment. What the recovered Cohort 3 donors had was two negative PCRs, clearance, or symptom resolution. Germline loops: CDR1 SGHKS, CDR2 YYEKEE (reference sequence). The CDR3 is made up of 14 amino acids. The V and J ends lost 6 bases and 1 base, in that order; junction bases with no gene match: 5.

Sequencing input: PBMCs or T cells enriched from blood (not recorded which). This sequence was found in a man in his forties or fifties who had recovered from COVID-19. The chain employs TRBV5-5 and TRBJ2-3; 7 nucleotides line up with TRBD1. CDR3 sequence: CASTKTGGTDTQYF. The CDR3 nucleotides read TGTGCCAGCACCAAAACAGGGGGCACAGATACGCAGTATTTT.